This entry is about one T cell receptor beta chain. The sample originates from a study of T-cell reconstitution after alpha-beta-depleted transplantation in children. Losses at the gene ends were 11 bases for V and 5 bases for J; bases not matched to a gene: 8. Germline V gene sequence: CDR1 LNHNV, CDR2 YYDKDF (reference sequence). This CDR3 comprises 13 residues. Preparation of the TCRbeta library used unique molecular identifiers. TCRdb redid the calling of the PCR reads with MiXCR, one entry per CDR3 protein. The table lists 610,000 or so distinct CDR3 sequences, roughly a quarter of them singletons.

The V gene is TRBV15, the J gene TRBJ1-4, with 7 bases that match TRBD1. The clonotype originates from a boy under three years old with Wiskott-Aldrich syndrome, due to receive a stem cell transplant. This material consisted of PBMCs, taken before TCRalphabeta/CD19-depleted stem cell transplant. CDR3 sequence: CASQTGRNEKLFF. In DNA form, the CDR3 reads TGTGCCTCCCAGACAGGGAGGAATGAAAAACTGTTTTTT. Filled out from reference TRBV15 and TRBJ1-4, the complete variable domain reads DAMVIQNPRYQVTQFGKPVTLSCSQTLNHNVMYWYQQKSSQAPKLLFHYYDKDFNNEADTPDNFQSRRPNTSFCFLDIRSPGLGDTAMYLCASQTGRNEKLFFGSGTQLSVL.